The entry below gives a single T cell receptor beta chain sequence along with its context. The data originate from a study of blood T cell repertoires in COVID-19. Study-level background: Sites across the United States, Italy and Spain contributed samples from acute and convalescent COVID-19.

The CDR3 length is 15 residues. Germline V gene lookup returns CDR1 MRHNA and CDR2 SNTAGT. V was shortened by 2 bases and J by 0 bases, with 8 bases between the two germline ends. Assay used: immunoSEQ multiplex PCR; TCRdb lists only in-frame clones, some missing. Among 90,000 to 120,000 clones listed, less than 85% were seen once. Sequences were obtained from peripheral blood. This receptor was obtained from a man in his sixties or seventies with active or convalescent COVID-19. The V gene is TRBV6-4, the J gene TRBJ1-5; D possibly corresponds to TRBD1 (5 bases). The CDR3 spells CASSDLGDSNQPQHF. DNA for the CDR3: TGTGCCAGCAGTGACCTAGGGGATAGCAATCAGCCCCAGCATTTT.